Listed below are T cell receptor beta chains from one sample, sequenced in a study of blood T cell repertoires in COVID-19. The data were produced by immunoSEQ multiplex PCR, yet TCRdb's version contains in-frame clones alone and is incomplete. The sample records 240,000 or so clones, around three quarters being singletons. The sample was peripheral blood. The receptors stem from an elderly woman with acute or convalescent COVID-19. Each CDR3 is given with its conserved first and last residue. D genes are given only for firm matches. The size of a clone is reported for some rows only, either as once, few or many, or as a class for expanded clones.

-	TRBV6-5	-	TRBJ1-5	TGTGCCAGCAGTACCTTCGTCCAGAGCAATCAGCCCCAGCATTTT	CASSTFVQSNQPQHF
-	TRBV19	-	TRBJ2-2	TGTGCCAGTAGTACTCGGACAGCCACGAACACCGGGGAGCTGTTTTTT	CASSTRTATNTGELFF
-	TRBV19	TRBD2	TRBJ2-1	TGTGCCAGTGGGGCTGGACTAGCGGACTACAATGAGCAGTTCTTC	CASGAGLADYNEQFF
-	TRBV21-1	-	TRBJ1-5	TGTGCCAGCAGCAAGAAACCCGAACAGGGATCCTCGTCAGCCCAGCAGTTT	CASSKKPEQGSSSAQQF
-	TRBV7-2	-	TRBJ1-2	TGTGCCAGCAGCTTAGCCCCGGACAGCCCCTATGGCTACACCTTC	CASSLAPDSPYGYTF
-	TRBV5-1	-	TRBJ2-5	TGCGCCAGCAGCTCCCAGGGAGGGGGGGAGACCCAGTACTTC	CASSSQGGGETQYF
-	TRBV3-1/TRBV3-2	TRBD1	TRBJ2-7	TGTGCCAGCAGCCAAGTTCCCAGGGGGCCTTACGAGCAGTACTTC	CASSQVPRGPYEQYF
-	TRBV5-1	-	TRBJ1-2	TGCGCCAGCAGCTTGTATTCAGATAACTATGGCTACACCTTC	CASSLYSDNYGYTF
-	TRBV3-1/TRBV3-2	-	TRBJ1-1	TGTGCCAGCAGCCTGACAGCCACTGAAGCTTTCTTT	CASSLTATEAFF
few	TRBV7-6	TRBD1	TRBJ1-6	TGTGCCAGCAGCTCCGGGACAGGGGGGCGTAATTCACCCCTCCACTTT	CASSSGTGGRNSPLHF
many	TRBV7-9	TRBD2	TRBJ2-3	TGTGCCAGCAGCCGAGCGGGAGTGAACACAGATACGCAGTATTTT	CASSRAGVNTDTQYF
-	TRBV28	-	TRBJ1-1	TGTGCCAGCAGACGTGAAACAGCGAACACTGAAGCTTTCTTT	CASRRETANTEAFF
-	TRBV7-3	-	TRBJ1-1	TGTGCCAGCAGCCCTGTTTACGCTTCCCGGTATACTGAAGCTTTCTTT	CASSPVYASRYTEAFF